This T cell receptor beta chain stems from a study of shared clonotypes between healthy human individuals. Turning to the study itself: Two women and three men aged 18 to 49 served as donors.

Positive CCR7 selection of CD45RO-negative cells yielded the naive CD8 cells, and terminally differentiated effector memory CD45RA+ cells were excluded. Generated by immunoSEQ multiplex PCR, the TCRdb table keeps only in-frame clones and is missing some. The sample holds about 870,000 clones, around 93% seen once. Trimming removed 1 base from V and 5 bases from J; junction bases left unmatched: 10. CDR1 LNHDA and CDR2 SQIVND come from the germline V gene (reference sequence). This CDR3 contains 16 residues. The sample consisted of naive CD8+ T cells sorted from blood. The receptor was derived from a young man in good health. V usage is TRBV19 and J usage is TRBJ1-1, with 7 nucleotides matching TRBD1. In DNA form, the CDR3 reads TGTGCCAGTAGTATAGGGCGGCCAGGGGGAGGTACTGAAGCTTTCTTT. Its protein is CASSIGRPGGGTEAFF.